This T cell receptor (beta chain) was found in a study of Ad26.COV2.S vaccination and SARS-CoV-2 variants. A word on this clone: Its specificity is unknown.

CDR1 and CDR2 from the germline V gene are SGHKS and YYEKEE (reference sequence). The CDR3 spans 13 residues. Trimming shortened V by 0 bases and J by 12 bases, and 12 bases separated the two germline ends. Indicated treatment: about 20 received Ad26.COV2.S at low or high dose, single or two shots; 5 received placebo; per-sample allocation not given. Samples analyzed were those drawn on day 63 after the first vaccine or placebo injection. This table comes from immunoSEQ multiplex PCR, and its TCRdb copy is limited to in-frame clones, with some not included. The data hold some 270,000 clones, with roughly 89% observed a single time. Whole-study findings and limits: Similar non-spike TCR breadth was observed in recipients of vaccine and of placebo. Measures of TCR breadth and depth may have fallen short of total T cell responses.

This TCR was recovered from a person aged 18-65 years who received the Ad26.COV2.S COVID-19 vaccine or a placebo. The chain recombines TRBV5-5 with TRBJ1-4; possibly TRBD1 for D (6 bases). The starting material was peripheral blood, obtained in a trial of Ad26.COV2.S vaccine versus placebo. The CDR3 nucleotides read TGTGCCAGCAGCTTGGCCATCAGGGGAGAACTGTTTTTT. Translating it yields CASSLAIRGELFF. The whole variable domain, remainder taken from reference TRBV5-5 and TRBJ1-4, is DAGVTQSPTHLIKTRGQQVTLRCSPISGHKSVSWYQQVLGQGPQFIFQYYEKEERGRGNFPDRFSARQFPNYSSELNVNALLLGDSALYLCASSLAIRGELFFGSGTQLSVL.